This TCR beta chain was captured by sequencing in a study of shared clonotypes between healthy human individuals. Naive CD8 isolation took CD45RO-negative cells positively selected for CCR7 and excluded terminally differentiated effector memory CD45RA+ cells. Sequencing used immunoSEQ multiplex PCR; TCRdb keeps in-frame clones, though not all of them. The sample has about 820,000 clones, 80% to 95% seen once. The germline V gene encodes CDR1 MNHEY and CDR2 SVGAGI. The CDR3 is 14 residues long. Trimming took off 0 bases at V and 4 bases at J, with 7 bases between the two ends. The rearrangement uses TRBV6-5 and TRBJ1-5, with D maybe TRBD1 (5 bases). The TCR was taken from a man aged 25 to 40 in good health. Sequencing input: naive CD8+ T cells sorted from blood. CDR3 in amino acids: CASSYSRGNQPQHF. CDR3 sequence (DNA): TGTGCCAGCAGTTACTCACGGGGGAATCAGCCCCAGCATTTT.